A single sample is the source of the 27 T cell receptor beta chains below, sequenced in a study of T-cell reconstitution after alpha-beta-depleted transplantation in children. The authors prepared the TCRbeta library with unique molecular identifiers. MiXCR, run by TCRdb on the PCR reads, gives a single entry per CDR3 protein. There are about 610,000 distinct CDR3 sequences in the sample; under 12% occur only once, and about 4.3% lies in the top ten. The sample was PBMCs from the stem cell graft donor, taken from the stem cell graft. These receptors were obtained from a human donor who donated a stem cell graft to a child with acute myeloid leukemia.

This clonotype has a handful of counts. This sequence joins TRBV15 and TRBJ2-1; 10 nucleotides line up with TRBD2. The V gene end was trimmed by 1 base and the J gene end by 4 bases; junction bases not matched to a gene: 7. From germline, CDR1 is LNHNV and CDR2 YYDKDF (reference sequence). This CDR3 spans 17 amino acids. The CDR3 DNA is TGTGCCACCAGCAGAGCCCCGGGACTAGCGCCATACAATGAGCAGTTCTTC. Translation gives CATSRAPGLAPYNEQFF.

This clonotype was observed a few times. The chain recombines TRBV28 with TRBJ1-1; D ambiguous. Germline V gene lookup returns CDR1 MDHEN and CDR2 SYDVKM. The CDR3 has 14 residues. Trimming took off 2 bases at V and 3 bases at J, with 10 bases between the two ends. The CDR3 region is CASSLGRVYTEAFF. The CDR3 bases are TGTGCCAGCAGTTTAGGAAGGGTATACACTGAAGCTTTCTTT.

A few counts support this clonotype. This sequence joins TRBV3-1 and TRBJ2-1, with 11 nucleotides matching TRBD2. Germline-derived CDR1 and CDR2 are LGHDT and YNNKEL (reference sequence). V was pared by 6 bases and J by 10 bases, with 2 bases of the junction left unmatched. The CDR3 is made up of 12 amino acids. CDR3: CASRRLAGEQFF. In DNA, the CDR3 is TGTGCCAGCAGACGACTAGCGGGAGAGCAGTTCTTC.

V usage is TRBV5-1 and J usage is TRBJ1-2; 9 positions match TRBD1. CDR1 SGHRS and CDR2 YFSETQ come from the germline V gene. J was trimmed by 8 bases and V by 0 bases; bases with no gene match: 11. The CDR3 is 16 residues long. CDR3 loop: CASSLGQTGTGPGYTF. The CDR3 nucleotides are TGCGCCAGCAGCTTGGGACAAACCGGGACAGGGCCCGGCTACACCTTC.

Ten or more counts support this clonotype. The rearrangement joins TRBV5-1 to TRBJ2-1, with 11 positions matching TRBD2. The germline CDR1 and CDR2 sequences are SGHRS and YFSETQ. J lost 7 bases, V lost 0 bases, and 6 bases had no gene match. The CDR3 consists of 16 residues. The CDR3 sequence: CASSLGGTSGENEQFF. CDR3 in DNA: TGCGCCAGCAGCTTGGGGGGGACTAGCGGCGAGAATGAGCAGTTCTTC.

This clonotype was seen only a few times. DNA of the CDR3: TGCAGTGCTAGTTGGGCAACCGAGCAGTACTTC. This gives the protein CSASWATEQYF. The chain uses TRBV20-1 and TRBJ2-7, with D unclear. Trimming shortened V by 3 bases and J by 6 bases, and 9 bases separated the two germline ends. The CDR3 spans 11 residues. CDR1 is DFQATT, CDR2 SNEGSKA, per germline (reference sequence).

The table lists this clonotype with a few counts. This CDR3 is CASSPEAKDTQYF. CDR3 DNA sequence: TGTGCTAGTTCCCCTGAGGCTAAAGATACGCAGTATTTT. The genes are TRBV12-5 and TRBJ2-3, with unresolved D. Germline V lookup: CDR1 LGHNT, CDR2 FRNRAP. The V and J ends lost 8 bases and 5 bases respectively, with 14 bases between them. The CDR3 is 13 amino acids.

The chain couples TRBV29-1 to TRBJ2-3; 7 positions agree with TRBD2. This CDR3 contains 12 residues. J gave up 8 bases and V 5 bases, and 7 bases lay outside the gene matches. Germline V CDR1 and CDR2: SQVTM, ANQGSEA. As DNA, the CDR3 is TGCAGCGTTCGATCGACGGGGGGTACGCAGTATTTT. Amino acids: CSVRSTGGTQYF.

This clonotype was seen many times. The chain uses TRBV2 and TRBJ2-2; TRBD2 matches 13 bases. V shed 6 bases and J 6 bases; nucleotides not matched to a gene: 7. This CDR3 has 16 residues. From germline, CDR1 is SNHLY and CDR2 FYNNEI. In DNA, the CDR3 is TGTGCCAGCAGGCCACTAGCGGGAGGGCCCCCCGGGGAGCTGTTTTTT. This codes for CASRPLAGGPPGELFF. Full variable domain (missing parts from reference TRBV2 and TRBJ2-2): EPEVTQTPSHQVTQMGQEVILRCVPISNHLYFYWYRQILGQKVEFLVSFYNNEISEKSEIFDDQFSVERPDGSNFTLKIRSTKLEDSAMYFCASRPLAGGPPGELFFGEGSRLTVL.

The chain joins TRBV5-5 to TRBJ1-1; no reliable D call. V was clipped by 3 bases and J by 8 bases, with 11 bases between them. Germline V CDR1 and CDR2: SGHKS, YYEKEE (reference sequence). The CDR3 loop spans 12 amino acids. CDR3 DNA: TGTGCCAGCAGCTCGGCAGGTTGGGAAGCTTTCTTT. It codes for CASSSAGWEAFF.

This clonotype was detected a few times. The gene calls are TRBV28 and TRBJ2-1, with 7 bases fitting TRBD2. Germline CDR1 and CDR2: MDHEN and SYDVKM. The CDR3 is 14 amino acids. V gave up 0 bases and J gave up 6 bases; unmatched junction bases: 2. CDR3 in DNA: TGTGCCAGCAGTTTATGGGGCGGGAGCAATGAGCAGTTCTTC. Translating it yields CASSLWGGSNEQFF.

This clonotype showed up just a few times. This chain links TRBV9 with TRBJ2-1; D uncertain. Germline assignment: CDR1 SGDLS and CDR2 YYNGEE. Trimming cost V 0 bases and J 10 bases, with 17 bases left between them. The CDR3 is made up of 15 amino acids. The CDR3 DNA sequence: TGTGCCAGCAGCGTAGAGGCCTCCCCCAAGGGAGAGCAGTTCTTC. Translated: CASSVEASPKGEQFF.

V and J are TRBV11-2 and TRBJ2-7; 7 bases line up with TRBD2. The CDR3 sequence is 17 residues long. The junction had 19 bases not matched to a gene; V was cut back by 6 bases and J by 5 bases. The germline V gene encodes CDR1 SGHAT and CDR2 FQNNGV. CDR3 sequence reads: CASSTGGREGSFDEQYF. CDR3 in DNA: TGTGCCAGCAGTACCGGTGGGAGGGAGGGCTCGTTCGACGAGCAGTACTTC.

A few counts support this clonotype. The limits of the CDR3 on the DNA are not certain, so only TCRdb's listed CDR3 is given. This chain joins TRBV6-5 and TRBJ2-5; the table gives TRBD1 as D, unverified against the DNA. Germline CDR1 is MNHEY and CDR2 is SVGAGI. The CDR3 extends over 15 residues, inclusive of both ends. CDR3 amino acids: CASSSSGALQETQYF.

This chain joins TRBV29-1 and TRBJ1-1; the D gene is possibly TRBD1 (5 bases). This CDR3 spans 13 amino acids. CDR1 SQVTM and CDR2 ANQGSEA come from the germline V gene. Trimming took 3 bases from V and 4 from J, leaving 12 bases between them. The CDR3 loop reads CSVDQGLGTEAFF. The CDR3 DNA reads TGCAGCGTTGACCAGGGCTTGGGCACTGAAGCTTTCTTT.

This clonotype was found many times. The rearrangement uses TRBV20-1 and TRBJ1-2; D possibly corresponds to TRBD1 (6 bases). The CDR3 has 14 amino acids. CDR1 and CDR2 from the germline V gene are DFQATT and SNEGSKA (reference sequence). V was clipped by 0 bases and J by 8 bases, with 16 bases between them. DNA of the CDR3: TGCAGTGCTAGAGAATCGTGGGGGGCGCTGGGCTACACCTTC. As protein: CSARESWGALGYTF.

Notes on this clonotype: This could be a read error, since a much larger clone is one nucleotide away. The V call is TRBV20-1, the J call TRBJ1-5, with 7 bases fitting TRBD1. Per the germline V gene, CDR1 is DFQATT and CDR2 is SNEGSKA (reference sequence). This CDR3 is 13 amino acids long. The CDR3 loop is CIARGQEQQPQHF. In DNA, the CDR3 is TGCATTGCTAGAGGACAGGAGCAACAGCCCCAGCATTTT.

This clonotype was observed a few times. The chain joins TRBV19 to TRBJ2-3; 9 nucleotides line up with TRBD2. After removal of 8 bases from V and 0 bases from J, the junction contained 9 bases not matched to a gene. Looked up from germline, CDR1 is LNHDA and CDR2 is SQIVND (reference sequence). The CDR3 covers 16 residues. CDR3 protein: CASSNLAGSSTDTQYF. The CDR3 DNA reads TGTGCCAGTTCCAATCTAGCGGGATCTAGCACAGATACGCAGTATTTT.

The chain recombines TRBV19 with TRBJ2-2, with TRBD1 as a possible D gene (6 bases). The ends were cut back, 6 bases at V and 6 bases at J, with 14 bases in the middle. Germline CDR1 LNHDA, CDR2 SQIVND (reference sequence). The CDR3 runs to 14 residues. In DNA, the CDR3 is TGTGCCAGTAGCCCGACAGGTTTTGCCGGGGAGCTGTTTTTT. The encoded protein is CASSPTGFAGELFF.

At least ten counts were recorded for this clonotype. The chain links TRBV11-2 to TRBJ2-1, with unresolved D. The CDR3 contains 12 residues. The germline V and J ends were trimmed by 5 bases and 7 bases, with 9 bases remaining between them. Germline loops: CDR1 SGHAT, CDR2 FQNNGV. The CDR3 protein is CASSPTNNEQFF. As DNA, the CDR3 is TGTGCCAGCAGCCCTACCAATAATGAGCAGTTCTTC.

This clonotype was counted a few times. V gene TRBV20-1 combines with J gene TRBJ2-7; 9 positions agree with TRBD2. After removal of 6 bases from V and 6 bases from J, the junction contained 6 bases not matched to a gene. The CDR3 runs to 12 residues. CDR1 is DFQATT and CDR2 is SNEGSKA in the germline V gene (reference sequence). CDR3 DNA: TGCAGTGCGACTAAGACTAGCGGCGAGCAGTACTTC. This sequence encodes CSATKTSGEQYF.

The genes are TRBV5-6 and TRBJ2-1; TRBD1 might be the D (5 bases). V lost 5 bases and J 6 bases, leaving 15 bases between the germline ends. The length of the CDR3 is 14 residues. Germline CDR1 is SGHDT and CDR2 is YYEEEE. CDR3 sequence reads: CASRGAGTPNEQFF. CDR3 DNA: TGTGCCAGCAGAGGGGCAGGAACTCCCAATGAGCAGTTCTTC.

The chain employs TRBV2 and TRBJ2-5, with unresolved D. Trimming stripped 5 bases from V and 7 bases from J, with 5 bases between. The germline CDR1 and CDR2 sequences are SNHLY and FYNNEI. This CDR3 is 10 amino acids long. This CDR3 is CASSTWTQYF. The CDR3 coding sequence is TGTGCCAGCAGTACTTGGACCCAGTACTTC.

This clonotype was recorded many times. J is TRBJ1-5 and V is TRBV7-2; 8 nucleotides align to TRBD1. Per germline, CDR1 SGHTA and CDR2 FQGNSA. The CDR3 has 13 residues. V lost 5 bases to trimming and J lost 7 bases; unmatched junction nucleotides: 4. For the CDR3, the DNA is TGTGCCAGCAGCGGACAGGGAGACCAGCCCCAGCATTTT. Protein: CASSGQGDQPQHF.

This clonotype was observed many times. The rearrangement links TRBV10-3 to TRBJ2-1; D possibly uses TRBD1 or TRBD2 (5 bases each). V dropped 6 bases and J dropped 5 bases, with 11 bases sitting between them. In germline, CDR1 is ENHRY, CDR2 SYGVKD. This CDR3 spans 13 amino acids. The CDR3, as DNA: TGTGCCATCAGCGGGACCGGGGACAATGAGCAGTTCTTC. Amino acid sequence: CAISGTGDNEQFF.

This clonotype was seen more than once but under ten times. The chain recombines TRBV5-1 with TRBJ2-1; no reliable D call. Germline V gives CDR1 SGHRS, CDR2 YFSETQ. The CDR3 sequence is 14 residues long. V dropped 0 bases and J dropped 8 bases, with 12 bases sitting between them. The CDR3, as DNA: TGCGCCAGCAGCTTGGGGTACTTGACGGATGAGCAGTTCTTC. It specifies CASSLGYLTDEQFF.

This clonotype was seen a handful of times. The chain has TRBV7-2 and TRBJ2-5, with 11 bases aligning to TRBD1. CDR3 length: 15 amino acids. Germline-derived CDR1 and CDR2 are SGHTA and FQGNSA. V lost 5 bases to trimming and J lost 4 bases; unmatched junction nucleotides: 6. CDR3 in DNA: TGTGCCAGCAGCGGGCTGGGGACAGGGGGAGAGACCCAGTACTTC. As protein: CASSGLGTGGETQYF.